Given below is one TCR beta chain in context. Its matching antigen is unknown. The assay was immunoSEQ multiplex PCR, and TCRdb's table has in-frame clones only and misses some. The sample has approximately 110,000 clones; about 85% are singletons. This specimen comes from a study of T cell responses to AZD1222 COVID-19 vaccine. Study outcomes and limitations: The study identified only five or six AZD1222 recipients as seropositive at baseline. All repertoire sampling was performed exclusively after the peak T cell response.

The source is an adult in good health. The source material was peripheral blood, sampled on day 0 of AZD1222 vaccination.

CDR3 region: CASSIQRLTYNSPLHF. As DNA, the CDR3 is TGTGCCAGTAGTATCCAACGACTGACCTATAATTCACCCCTCCACTTT. The J gene is TRBJ1-6, the V gene TRBV19; no reliable D call. The CDR3 runs to 16 residues. Germline-derived CDR1 and CDR2 are LNHDA and SQIVND (reference sequence). With 3 bases removed from V and 2 bases from J, the gap between germline ends came to 11 bases.